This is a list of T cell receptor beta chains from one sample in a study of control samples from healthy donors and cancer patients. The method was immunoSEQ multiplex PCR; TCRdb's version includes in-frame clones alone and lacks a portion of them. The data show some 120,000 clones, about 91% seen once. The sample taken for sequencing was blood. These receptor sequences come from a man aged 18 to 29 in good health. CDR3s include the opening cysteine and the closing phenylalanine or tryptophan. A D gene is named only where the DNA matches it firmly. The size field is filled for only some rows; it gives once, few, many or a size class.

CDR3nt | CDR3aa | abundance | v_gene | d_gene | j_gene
TGTGCCAGCAGCTCCGACAGGGTTTTCGCTTCACCCCTCCACTTT | CASSSDRVFASPLHF | . | TRBV5-6 | TRBD1 | TRBJ1-6
TGCGCCAGCAGCACGTGGACAGGTCCTAACACTGAAGCTTTCTTT | CASSTWTGPNTEAFF | . | TRBV5-1 | TRBD1 | TRBJ1-1
TGTGCCAGCAGCTACTCTTCTACTGCTTCCCCAGAGACCCAGTACTTC | CASSYSSTASPETQYF | . | TRBV5-8 | . | TRBJ2-5
TGTGCCAGCAGCGTAGACGGGGACACTAACTCCTACGAGCAGTACTTC | CASSVDGDTNSYEQYF | . | TRBV9 | . | TRBJ2-7
TGTGCTAGTGGTTTGGTAAGGGGGCTTGGTGGCTACACCTTC | CASGLVRGLGGYTF | once | TRBV12-5 | TRBD1 | TRBJ1-2
TGTGCCAGCAGCCCTCCGACAGATATGAACACTGAAGCTTTCTTT | CASSPPTDMNTEAFF | . | TRBV7-9 | . | TRBJ1-1
TGTGCCATCATGGGAATAGAGACGGACAACTATGGCTACACCTTC | CAIMGIETDNYGYTF | . | TRBV10-3 | . | TRBJ1-2
TGTGCCAGCAGTAGGGACGGTAATCAGCCCCAGCATTTT | CASSRDGNQPQHF | . | TRBV6-4 | . | TRBJ1-5
TGTGCCAGCACCCCCCTTGGGTCACACTCTGGAAACACCATATATTTT | CASTPLGSHSGNTIYF | . | TRBV13 | . | TRBJ1-3
TGTGCCAGCAGTAGAACTAGCGGGGACAATGAGCAGTTCTTC | CASSRTSGDNEQFF | . | TRBV6-5 | TRBD2 | TRBJ2-1
TGTGCCAGCAGCTTAGATCGGCAGGGTGGAAACTATGGCTACACCTTC | CASSLDRQGGNYGYTF | once | TRBV7-9 | . | TRBJ1-2
TGTGCCGTCAGTGAGTCGTCGACAGGGGGGGATTCACCCCTCCACTTT | CAVSESSTGGDSPLHF | . | TRBV10-3 | TRBD1 | TRBJ1-6
TGTGCCAGCAGCTTAGGCGGGACTGATAGCAATCAGCCCCAGCATTTT | CASSLGGTDSNQPQHF | once | TRBV7-2 | . | TRBJ1-5
TGTGCCAGCAGCATTCGAGGAGAGGGTGGCCAAGAGACCCAGTACTTC | CASSIRGEGGQETQYF | . | TRBV9 | . | TRBJ2-5
TGCGCCAGCAGCCAATCGGCAGGACTCAAAAACATTCAGTACTTC | CASSQSAGLKNIQYF | . | TRBV4-1 | . | TRBJ2-4
TGTGCCAGCAGCTTGGTAGGGGATCCCTATGGCTACACCTTC | CASSLVGDPYGYTF | . | TRBV5-6 | . | TRBJ1-2
TGTGCCAGTAAACCCAAAATCTCCTATGGCTACACCTTC | CASKPKISYGYTF | . | TRBV19 | . | TRBJ1-2
TGTGCCAGCTCACCACCCAGGGGGTGGAACTATGGCTACACCTTC | CASSPPRGWNYGYTF | . | TRBV18 | TRBD1 | TRBJ1-2
TGTGCCAGCAGTTACGGGGACAGGGCCCACTACGAGCAGTACTTC | CASSYGDRAHYEQYF | . | TRBV6-5 | TRBD1 | TRBJ2-7
TGTGCCAGCAGTTTATCTCGGACCTTCACCGAAGCTTTCTTT | CASSLSRTFTEAFF | . | TRBV27 | . | TRBJ1-1
TGCGCCAGCAGTGAGGCAGGGGGCCACGAGCAGTACTTC | CASSEAGGHEQYF | once | TRBV5-1 | TRBD1 | TRBJ2-7
TGTGCCTGGAGGGGCCGGGACGGTAATGAAAAACTGTTTTTT | CAWRGRDGNEKLFF | once | TRBV30 | . | TRBJ1-4
TGCGCCAGCAGCTCCGACAAACCCCGGGTGGCCACTGAAGCTTTCTTT | CASSSDKPRVATEAFF | . | TRBV5-1 | . | TRBJ1-1
TGTGCCATCAGTGAGGGGACTCTACCTGAAAAACTGTTTTTT | CAISEGTLPEKLFF | . | TRBV10-3 | . | TRBJ1-4
TGTGCTAGTCGGGCGGGGGCCCCTTATAGCAATCAGCCCCAGCATTTT | CASRAGAPYSNQPQHF | . | TRBV12-5 | . | TRBJ1-5
TGTGCCAGCAGTTACTCCCAGGGGCCCTATGGCTACACCTTC | CASSYSQGPYGYTF | . | TRBV6-5 | . | TRBJ1-2
TGTGCCAGCAGCGAACAATGGACTAACTATGGCTACACCTTC | CASSEQWTNYGYTF | once | TRBV3-1/TRBV3-2 | . | TRBJ1-2
TGCGCCAGCAGGGACCGGTACGGGGGGAATGAAAAACTGTTTTTT | CASRDRYGGNEKLFF | . | TRBV10-2 | . | TRBJ1-4
TGTGCCAGCAGCTTTTCGGGACAGGGGGTTTCTAACACTGAAGCTTTCTTT | CASSFSGQGVSNTEAFF | . | TRBV7-9 | TRBD1 | TRBJ1-1
TGCGCCAGCAGCCAAGAACAGAGGGGACACTACGAGCAGTACTTC | CASSQEQRGHYEQYF | . | TRBV4-1 | . | TRBJ2-7
TGTGCCAGCAGCTGGGCTAGCGGGGTCTATGAGCAGTTCTTC | CASSWASGVYEQFF | . | TRBV5-6 | TRBD2 | TRBJ2-1
TGTGCCAGCACTGGGACATCTCTCCGGAACACCGGGGAGCTGTTTTTT | CASTGTSLRNTGELFF | . | TRBV2 | . | TRBJ2-2
TGCGCCAGCGGAGGGGACGGTGACACCTACGAGCAGTACTTC | CASGGDGDTYEQYF | . | TRBV5-1 | . | TRBJ2-7
TGTGCCTGGAGTGTTCCCGACAGCCTGATACTTAATCAGCCCCAGCATTTT | CAWSVPDSLILNQPQHF | . | TRBV30 | . | TRBJ1-5
TGCGCCAGCAGCCAAGCAGGGCACGAGCAGTACTTC | CASSQAGHEQYF | . | TRBV4-1 | . | TRBJ2-7
TGTGCCAGCAGCGTAGCATCACTTCCCGGGTACACTGAAGCTTTCTTT | CASSVASLPGYTEAFF | . | TRBV9 | . | TRBJ1-1
TGCGCCAGCAGCTTGGGTCGAATCGGAAGCTACGAGCAGTACTTC | CASSLGRIGSYEQYF | . | TRBV5-1 | . | TRBJ2-7
TGTGCCAGCAGCCCCTCCACTGGCACTGAAGCTTTCTTT | CASSPSTGTEAFF | . | TRBV9 | . | TRBJ1-1
TGCGCCAGCAGTGAAGGGGGGATGAATGAAAAACTGTTTTTT | CASSEGGMNEKLFF | . | TRBV10-1 | . | TRBJ1-4
TGTGCCAGCAGTGAAGCAGGGCTAGCGGGGTACAATGAGCAGTTCTTC | CASSEAGLAGYNEQFF | . | TRBV6-1 | TRBD2 | TRBJ2-1